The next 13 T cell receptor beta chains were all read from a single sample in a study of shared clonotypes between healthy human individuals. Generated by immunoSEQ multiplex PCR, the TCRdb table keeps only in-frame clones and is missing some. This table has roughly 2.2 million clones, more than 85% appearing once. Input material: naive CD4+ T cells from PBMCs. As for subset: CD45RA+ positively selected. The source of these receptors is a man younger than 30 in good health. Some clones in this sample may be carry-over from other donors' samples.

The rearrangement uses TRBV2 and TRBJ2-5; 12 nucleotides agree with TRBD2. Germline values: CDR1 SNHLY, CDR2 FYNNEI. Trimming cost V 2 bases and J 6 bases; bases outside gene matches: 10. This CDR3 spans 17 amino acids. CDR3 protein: CASSEKGLAGGRQTQYF. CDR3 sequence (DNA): TGTGCCAGCAGTGAAAAGGGGCTAGCGGGAGGGAGGCAGACCCAGTACTTC.

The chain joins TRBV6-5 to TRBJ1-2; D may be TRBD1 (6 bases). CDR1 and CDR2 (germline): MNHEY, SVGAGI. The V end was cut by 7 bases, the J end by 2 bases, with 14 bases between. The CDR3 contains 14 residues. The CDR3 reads CASKQGPPNYGYTF. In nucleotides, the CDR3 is TGTGCCAGCAAGCAGGGGCCACCCAACTATGGCTACACCTTC.

The CDR3 DNA follows: TGTGCCAGTAGTCCCACGACAGTGACTTACGAGCAGTACTTC. This encodes CASSPTTVTYEQYF. This rearrangement joins TRBV19 to TRBJ2-7; D possibly corresponds to TRBD1 (5 bases). This CDR3 is 14 amino acids long. Per germline, CDR1 LNHDA and CDR2 SQIVND (reference sequence). Trimming left V 5 bases short and J 4 bases short, with 15 bases between.

The CDR3 here is CASSYRDTGELFF. CDR3 DNA sequence: TGCGCCAGCAGCTACAGGGATACCGGGGAGCTGTTTTTT. V usage is TRBV5-1 and J usage is TRBJ2-2, with D tentatively TRBD1 (6 bases). With 3 bases removed from V and 5 bases from J, the gap between germline ends came to 8 bases. Germline-derived CDR1 and CDR2 are SGHRS and YFSETQ. This CDR3 spans 13 amino acids. The whole variable domain, remainder taken from reference TRBV5-1 and TRBJ2-2, is KAGVTQTPRYLIKTRGQQVTLSCSPISGHRSVSWYQQTPGQGLQFLFEYFSETQRNKGNFPGRFSGRQFSNSRSEMNVSTLELGDSALYLCASSYRDTGELFFGEGSRLTVL.

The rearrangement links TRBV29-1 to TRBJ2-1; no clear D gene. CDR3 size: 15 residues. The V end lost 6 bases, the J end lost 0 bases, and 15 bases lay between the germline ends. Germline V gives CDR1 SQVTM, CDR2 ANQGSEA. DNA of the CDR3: TGCAGCGTCGCCTCGACCACGAGCTCCTACAATGAGCAGTTCTTC. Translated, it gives CSVASTTSSYNEQFF.

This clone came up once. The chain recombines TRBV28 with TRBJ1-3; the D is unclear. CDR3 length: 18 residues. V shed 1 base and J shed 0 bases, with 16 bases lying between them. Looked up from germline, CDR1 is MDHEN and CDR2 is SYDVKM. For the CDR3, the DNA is TGTGCCAGCAGTTTATCGCGGGGAACACGAAGCTCTGGAAACACCATATATTTT. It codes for CASSLSRGTRSSGNTIYF.

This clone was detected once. CDR3 protein: CASSWNPDRVPYEQYF. CDR3 in DNA: TGTGCCAGCTCATGGAACCCGGACAGGGTACCCTACGAGCAGTACTTC. V gene TRBV18 combines with J gene TRBJ2-7, with 8 bases that match TRBD1. Germline assignment: CDR1 KGHSH and CDR2 LQKENI. The CDR3 totals 16 residues. V was clipped by 5 bases and J by 2 bases; unmatched bases: 11.

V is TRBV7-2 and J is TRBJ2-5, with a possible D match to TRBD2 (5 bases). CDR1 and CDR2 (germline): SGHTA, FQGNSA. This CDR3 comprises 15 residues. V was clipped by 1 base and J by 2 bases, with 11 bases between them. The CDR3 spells CASSLGGAAQETQYF. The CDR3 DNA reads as TGTGCCAGCAGCTTAGGGGGAGCGGCTCAAGAGACCCAGTACTTC.

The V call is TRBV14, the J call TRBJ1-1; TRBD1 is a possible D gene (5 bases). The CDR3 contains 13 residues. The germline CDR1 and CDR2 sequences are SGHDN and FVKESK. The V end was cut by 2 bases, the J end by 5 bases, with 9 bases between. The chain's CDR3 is CASSQQGWTEAFF. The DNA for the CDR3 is TGTGCCAGCAGCCAACAGGGTTGGACTGAAGCTTTCTTT.

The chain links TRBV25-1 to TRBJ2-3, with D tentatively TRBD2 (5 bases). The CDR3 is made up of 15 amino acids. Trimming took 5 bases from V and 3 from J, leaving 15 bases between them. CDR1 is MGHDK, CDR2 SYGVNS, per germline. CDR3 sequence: CASSPGLRGTDTQYF. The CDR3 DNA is TGTGCCAGCAGTCCAGGACTCCGAGGGACAGATACGCAGTATTTT.

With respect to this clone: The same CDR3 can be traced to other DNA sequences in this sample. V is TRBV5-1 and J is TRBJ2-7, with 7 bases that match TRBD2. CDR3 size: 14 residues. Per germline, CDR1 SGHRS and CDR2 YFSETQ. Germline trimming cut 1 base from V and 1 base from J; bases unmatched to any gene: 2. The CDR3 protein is CASSLRRESYEQYF. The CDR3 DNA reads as TGCGCCAGCAGCTTGAGGCGGGAGTCCTACGAGCAGTACTTC.

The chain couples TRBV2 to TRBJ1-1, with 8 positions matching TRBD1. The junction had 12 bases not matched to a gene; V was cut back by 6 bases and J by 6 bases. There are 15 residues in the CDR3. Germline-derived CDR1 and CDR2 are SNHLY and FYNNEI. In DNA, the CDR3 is TGTGCCAGCAGCCAAACCGACAGGGGCGGCGCTGAAGCTTTCTTT. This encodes CASSQTDRGGAEAFF.

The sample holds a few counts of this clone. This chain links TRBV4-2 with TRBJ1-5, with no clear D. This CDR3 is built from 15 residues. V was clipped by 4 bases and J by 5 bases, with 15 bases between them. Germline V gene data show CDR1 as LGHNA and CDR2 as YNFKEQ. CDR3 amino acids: CASSRESLPDQPQHF. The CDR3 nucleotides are TGTGCCAGCAGCCGAGAGTCTCTCCCGGATCAGCCCCAGCATTTT.